This TCR beta chain was recovered during a study of blood T cell repertoires in COVID-19. Overall study context: Acute and convalescent COVID-19 samples came from the United States, Italy and Spain. The cDNA or gDNA used as material had been derived from T cells, B-cell-depleted T cells, or PBMCs.

Generated by immunoSEQ multiplex PCR, the TCRdb table keeps only in-frame clones and is missing some. The sample includes about 68,000 clones, almost 85% of them seen just once. Germline values: CDR1 SGHRS, CDR2 YFSETQ. V was trimmed by 4 bases and J by 4 bases, leaving 19 bases between them. The CDR3 consists of 16 residues. This receptor was identified in a man aged 50-59 years with active COVID-19. V gene TRBV5-1 combines with J gene TRBJ2-3, with D tentatively TRBD2 (7 bases). Sequenced input: peripheral blood. CDR3 in amino acids: CASSPLPGGGADTQYF. As DNA, the CDR3 is TGCGCCAGCAGCCCCCTCCCGGGGGGCGGGGCAGATACGCAGTATTTT.